Described below is a single T cell receptor beta chain sequence and its context. Stated time point: patch test 2, 6 weeks after DPC sensitization. The treatment is: therapeutic diphenylcyclopropenone sensitization with weekly scalp DPC. Total RNA came from unfractionated whole blood. This sample stems from a study of human T cells and chemical hapten exposure. Library preparation tagged each individual cDNA molecule with a unique molecular identifier. TCRdb fed the RACE reads into MiXCR, producing one record per CDR3 protein. This table has some 88,000 distinct CDR3 sequences, 9.5% to 12% appearing once. Deletions cut 3 bases from V and 7 bases from J, with 16 bases between. The CDR3 has 14 amino acids.

The TCR originated in a middle-aged man with alopecia areata. Some clones in this sample may be carry-over from other donors' samples. The chain couples TRBV12-3 or TRBV12-4 to TRBJ2-7; D is perhaps TRBD1 (5 bases). Sequenced material: whole blood, taken in connection with sensitization to the hapten diphenylcyclopropenone (DPC). CDR3 region: CASSFQGPSREQYF. The CDR3 DNA is TGTGCCAGCAGTTTTCAGGGCCCCTCAAGGGAGCAGTACTTC.